The 12 T cell receptor beta chains below all came from one sample that was sequenced in a study of chemoradiotherapy in HPV16-positive cancers. Some clones are missing from TCRdb's copy, which holds only in-frame ones; the method was immunoSEQ multiplex PCR. Seen here are 40,000 to 60,000 clones, about nine tenths observed once, and the top ten hold more than 3%. The sequences come from blood, collected from a patient who underwent chemoradiotherapy. Receptors originate from a human donor with HPV-associated anogenital cancer.

Here the CDR3 reads CASSHTRGGGANEKLFF. CDR3 nucleotide sequence: TGCGCCAGCAGCCACACCCGAGGAGGGGGCGCAAATGAAAAACTGTTTTTT. The chain joins TRBV4-3 to TRBJ1-4; the match to TRBD1 covers 7 bases. CDR3 size: 17 residues. Germline CDR1 is LGHNA and CDR2 is YSLEER. The J segment lost 5 bases and the V segment lost 3 bases, leaving 12 bases of the junction unmatched.

The chain couples TRBV7-2 to TRBJ1-6; 7 bases fit TRBD1. With 6 bases clipped from V and 9 bases from J, the junction kept 2 bases outside the gene matches. The CDR3 consists of 12 residues. Germline CDR1 SGHTA, CDR2 FQGNSA. For the CDR3, the DNA is TGTGCCAGCAGTGACAGGGTTTCACCCCTCCACTTT. This sequence encodes CASSDRVSPLHF.

The chain joins TRBV6-6 to TRBJ1-1; D is unclear. The CDR3 sequence is 14 residues long. From germline, CDR1 is MNHNY and CDR2 SVGAGI (reference sequence). Trimming removed 0 bases at V and 5 bases at J, with 10 bases between. DNA for the CDR3: TGTGCCAGCAGTTACTCTCCCGTGGGGACTGAAGCTTTCTTT. Encoded protein: CASSYSPVGTEAFF.

The table lists this clone with a count of one. This chain connects TRBV27 to TRBJ2-7; D gene ambiguous. Trimming removed 2 bases from V and 2 bases from J, with 13 bases in between. The CDR3 loop spans 15 amino acids. Germline V gene sequence: CDR1 MNHEY, CDR2 SMNVEV (reference sequence). CDR3 residues: CASSLLGNRAYEQYF. For the CDR3, the DNA is TGTGCCAGCAGTTTACTAGGGAATAGGGCCTACGAGCAGTACTTC.

The rearrangement uses TRBV7-2 and TRBJ2-7; D might be TRBD1 (6 bases). CDR3 size: 14 residues. V lost 4 bases, J lost 2 bases, and 12 bases lay in between. The germline V gene has CDR1 SGHTA and CDR2 FQGNSA. In DNA form, the CDR3 reads TGTGCCAGCAGCTGGACAGTCCCCACCTACGAGCAGTACTTC. It is translated as CASSWTVPTYEQYF. The variable domain in full, with the rest retrieved from reference TRBV7-2 and TRBJ2-7, is GAGVSQSPSNKVTEKGKDVELRCDPISGHTALYWYRQSLGQGLEFLIYFQGNSAPDKSGLPSDRFSAERTGGSVSTLTIQRTQQEDSAVYLCASSWTVPTYEQYFGPGTRLTVT.

The chain uses TRBV4-3 and TRBJ1-4, with D possibly TRBD1 on 5 matching bases. Deletions cut 0 bases from V and 10 bases from J, with 12 bases between. The CDR3 sequence is 14 residues long. Per the germline V gene, CDR1 is LGHNA and CDR2 is YSLEER. The CDR3 DNA reads TGCGCCAGCAGCCAAGATCGGGGCAGTGGAAAACTGTTTTTT. The encoded protein is CASSQDRGSGKLFF.

The chain combines TRBV4-3 with TRBJ2-6; D is possibly TRBD1 (5 bases). Germline CDR1 is LGHNA and CDR2 is YSLEER. The CDR3 is 16 amino acids. Trimming stripped 4 bases from V and 4 bases from J, with 14 bases between. This CDR3 is CASSLDTNRGANVLTF. Written as DNA, the CDR3 is TGCGCCAGCAGCCTGGACACAAACAGGGGGGCCAACGTCCTGACTTTC.

As for this clone: One end of the junction varies from germline; a read error may be responsible. The rearrangement uses TRBV6-5 and TRBJ2-7; the D gene is possibly TRBD1 (5 bases). The CDR3 covers 14 residues. In germline, CDR1 is MNHEY, CDR2 SVGAGI. CDR3 sequence (DNA): TGTGTCAGCAGTTCTCAGGGCGGCTCCTACGAGCAGTACTTC. As protein: CVSSSQGGSYEQYF.

The J gene is TRBJ1-2, the V gene TRBV7-2, with a weak D call TRBD1 (6 bases). Trimming took off 5 bases at V and 4 bases at J, with 14 bases between the two ends. Germline V gene sequence: CDR1 SGHTA, CDR2 FQGNSA. This CDR3 has 14 amino acids. The CDR3 bases are TGTGCCAGCAGCCTCCAACAGGGCCGCTATGGCTACACCTTC. This translates into CASSLQQGRYGYTF.

V usage is TRBV4-3 and J usage is TRBJ2-1; 7 positions match TRBD2. J gave up 15 bases and V 4 bases, and 15 bases lay outside the gene matches. Germline values: CDR1 LGHNA, CDR2 YSLEER. This CDR3 is built from 14 residues. The CDR3 DNA sequence: TGCGCCAGCAGCCCTATCCTGTCGGGAGGATCTCGGTTCTTC. Its translation is CASSPILSGGSRFF.

V usage is TRBV28 and J usage is TRBJ1-4; D remains unclear. This CDR3 comprises 13 residues. Germline V gene data show CDR1 as MDHEN and CDR2 as SYDVKM. With 3 bases removed from V and 11 bases from J, the gap between germline ends came to 13 bases. CDR3 DNA: TGTGCCAGCAGTTTCCCCTCTGCCGTGAAACTGTTTTTT. Translated: CASSFPSAVKLFF.

V is TRBV19 and J is TRBJ1-4; no firm D call. The germline V gene encodes CDR1 LNHDA and CDR2 SQIVND (reference sequence). The CDR3 spans 12 residues. V was cut by 1 base and J by 8 bases, with 5 bases left in between. The CDR3 reads CASSIGGEKLFF. CDR3 DNA sequence: TGTGCCAGTAGTATAGGAGGGGAAAAACTGTTTTTT. Full variable domain (outside the CDR3, taken from reference TRBV19 and TRBJ1-4): DGGITQSPKYLFRKEGQNVTLSCEQNLNHDAMYWYRQDPGQGLRLIYYSQIVNDFQKGDIAEGYSVSREKKESFPLTVTSAQKNPTAFYLCASSIGGEKLFFGSGTQLSVL.